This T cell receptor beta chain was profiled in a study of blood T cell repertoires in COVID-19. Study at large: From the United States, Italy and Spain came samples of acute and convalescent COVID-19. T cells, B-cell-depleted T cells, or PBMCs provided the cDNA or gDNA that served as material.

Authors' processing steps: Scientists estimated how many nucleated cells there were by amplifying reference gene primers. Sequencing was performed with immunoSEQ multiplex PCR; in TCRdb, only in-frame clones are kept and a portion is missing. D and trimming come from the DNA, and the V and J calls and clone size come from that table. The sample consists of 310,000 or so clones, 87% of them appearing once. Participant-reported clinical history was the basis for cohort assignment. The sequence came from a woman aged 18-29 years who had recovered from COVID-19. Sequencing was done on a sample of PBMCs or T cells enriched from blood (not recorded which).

The CDR3 here is CASRGQGRGGYTF. CDR3 in DNA: TGTGCCAGCAGAGGACAGGGGAGAGGTGGCTACACCTTC. The chain is built from TRBV21-1 and TRBJ1-2; the table assigns TRBD1, which was not confirmed against the DNA. TRBV21-1 counts as a pseudogene. The CDR3 length is 13 residues.